These 8 T cell receptor beta chains share one sample of origin, sequenced in a study of cytomegalovirus exposure and HLA in healthy donors. 60 Vbeta and 13 Jbeta primers were used in PCR. Data came from immunoSEQ multiplex PCR; TCRdb stores just in-frame clones and leaves some out. The table has about 210,000 clones, 82% seen once. Sequenced material: PBMCs. Receptor source: a man aged 35 to 55 in good health and CMV-seropositive.

In this sample, this clone turned up a few times. The chain links TRBV5-1 to TRBJ1-4; 8 bases map to TRBD1. The ends lost 0 bases at V and 7 bases at J; junction bases unmatched: 5. Germline CDR1 and CDR2: SGHRS and YFSETQ. The CDR3 runs to 15 residues. CDR3 sequence (DNA): TGCGCCAGCAGCTTGGCTGGACAGGGCGGTGAAAAACTGTTTTTT. It specifies CASSLAGQGGEKLFF.

The rearrangement links TRBV7-8 to TRBJ2-7; 11 bases are shared with TRBD2. Unmatched junction bases numbered 7, after V lost 5 bases and J lost 4 bases. The CDR3 runs to 15 residues. CDR1 SGHVS and CDR2 FQNEAQ come from the germline V gene. The DNA for the CDR3 is TGTGCCAGCAGCGATGCCGGGACTAGCGGATACGAGCAGTACGTC. Translated: CASSDAGTSGYEQYV.

The rearrangement uses TRBV21-1 and TRBJ1-4; TRBD1, the table's D call, was not compared with the DNA. TRBV21-1 is a documented pseudogene. The CDR3 spans 14 residues. In nucleotides, the CDR3 is TGTGCCGGGTTTCAGGGTCCAGTTGATGAAAAACTGTTTTTT. As protein: CAGFQGPVDEKLFF.

The rearrangement links TRBV9 to TRBJ2-7, with D possibly TRBD1 on 5 matching bases. CDR1 SGDLS and CDR2 YYNGEE come from the germline V gene. This CDR3 spans 13 amino acids. V was cut by 0 bases and J by 5 bases, with 9 bases left in between. CDR3 nucleotide sequence: TGTGCCAGCAGCGTAGACCAGGGTCACGAGCAGTACTTC. Translating it yields CASSVDQGHEQYF.

The chain recombines TRBV4-1 with TRBJ2-3, with 10 bases matching TRBD2. The CDR3 spans 17 residues. Germline V gene sequence: CDR1 MGHRA, CDR2 YSYEKL. The V and J ends lost 2 bases and 4 bases, in that order; junction bases with no gene match: 9. Here the CDR3 reads CASSQPSSGRVADTQYF. As DNA, the CDR3 is TGCGCCAGCAGCCAACCCTCGAGCGGGAGGGTGGCAGATACGCAGTATTTT.

The chain recombines TRBV5-1 with TRBJ2-1, with 8 bases identical to TRBD2. V was pared by 4 bases and J by 4 bases, with 4 bases of the junction left unmatched. Germline loops: CDR1 SGHRS, CDR2 YFSETQ. CDR3 length equals 14 residues. The chain's CDR3 is CASSVSGKYNEQFF. For the CDR3, the DNA is TGCGCCAGCAGCGTTAGCGGGAAGTACAATGAGCAGTTCTTC.

The J gene is TRBJ2-1, the V gene TRBV18, with 9 bases lining up with TRBD1. Germline V gives CDR1 KGHSH, CDR2 LQKENI. With 2 bases clipped from V and 7 bases from J, the junction kept 6 bases outside the gene matches. The CDR3 is 15 amino acids. The CDR3 protein is CASSPGTGYRNEQFF. CDR3 sequence (DNA): TGTGCCAGCTCACCAGGGACAGGGTATCGTAATGAGCAGTTCTTC.

As to this clone: One junction end does not reproduce the germline sequence, and a read error may be involved. This sequence joins TRBV5-4 and TRBJ2-5, with 9 bases fitting TRBD1. Germline-derived CDR1 and CDR2 are SGHNT and YYREEE (reference sequence). The CDR3 consists of 14 residues. The DNA of the CDR3 is TGTGCCAGCAGTTTGGACAGGGGCCTTGAGACCCAGTACTTC. Amino acids: CASSLDRGLETQYF.